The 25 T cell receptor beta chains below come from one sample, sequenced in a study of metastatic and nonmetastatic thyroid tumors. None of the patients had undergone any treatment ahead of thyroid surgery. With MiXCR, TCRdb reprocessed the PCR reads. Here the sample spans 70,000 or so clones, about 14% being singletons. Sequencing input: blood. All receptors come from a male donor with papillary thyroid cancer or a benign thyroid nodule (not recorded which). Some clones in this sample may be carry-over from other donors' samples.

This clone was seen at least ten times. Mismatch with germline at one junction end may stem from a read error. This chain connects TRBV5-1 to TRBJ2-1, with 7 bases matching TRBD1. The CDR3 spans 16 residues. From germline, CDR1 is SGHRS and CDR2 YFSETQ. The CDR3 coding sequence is TGCGTCAGCAGCTTGACCATCGACAGGGAGCTCAATGAGCAGTTCTTC. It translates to CVSSLTIDRELNEQFF. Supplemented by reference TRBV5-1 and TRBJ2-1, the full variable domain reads KAGVTQTPRYLIKTRGQQVTLSCSPISGHRSVSWYQQTPGQGLQFLFEYFSETQRNKGNFPGRFSGRQFSNSRSEMNVSTLELGDSALYLCVSSLTIDRELNEQFFGPGTRLTVL.

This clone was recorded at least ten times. Here the CDR3 DNA reads TGCAGTGCTAGTAGGGGGGCGATGAGGACCGGGGAGCTGTTTTTT. Residues: CSASRGAMRTGELFF. The V call is TRBV20-1, the J call TRBJ2-2, with D tentatively TRBD1 or TRBD2 (6 bases each). The V and J ends lost 3 bases and 5 bases respectively, with 16 bases between them. Germline V gene data show CDR1 as DFQATT and CDR2 as SNEGSKA (reference sequence). The CDR3 covers 15 residues.

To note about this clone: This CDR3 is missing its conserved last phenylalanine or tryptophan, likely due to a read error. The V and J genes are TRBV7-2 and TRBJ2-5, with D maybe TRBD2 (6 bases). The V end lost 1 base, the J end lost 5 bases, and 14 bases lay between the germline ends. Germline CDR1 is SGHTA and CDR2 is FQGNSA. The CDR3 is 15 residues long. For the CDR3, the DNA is TGTGCCAGCAGCTTAGATCTGACTGGAGGGGAGACCCAGTACCTC. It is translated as CASSLDLTGGETQYL.

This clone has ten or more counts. CDR3 amino acids: CASSDPSGKRETQYF. The CDR3 DNA sequence: TGTGCCAGCAGCGACCCTAGCGGGAAGAGAGAGACCCAGTACTTC. The rearrangement uses TRBV13 and TRBJ2-5; 9 bases align to TRBD2. Germline lookup yields CDR1 PRHDT and CDR2 FYEKMQ (reference sequence). The CDR3 extends over 15 amino acids. Germline trimming cut 5 bases from V and 4 bases from J; bases unmatched to any gene: 8.

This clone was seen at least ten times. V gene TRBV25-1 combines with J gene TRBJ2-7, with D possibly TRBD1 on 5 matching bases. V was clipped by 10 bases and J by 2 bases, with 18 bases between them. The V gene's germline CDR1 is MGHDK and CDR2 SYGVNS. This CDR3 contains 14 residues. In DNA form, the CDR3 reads TGTGCCACTCAAGCCGACAGATCCCCCTACGAGCAGTACTTC. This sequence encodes CATQADRSPYEQYF.

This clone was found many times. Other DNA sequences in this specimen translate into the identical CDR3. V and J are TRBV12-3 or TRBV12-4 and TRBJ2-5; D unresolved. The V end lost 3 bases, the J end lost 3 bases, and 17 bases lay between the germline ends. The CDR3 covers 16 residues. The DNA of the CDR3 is TGTGCCAGCAGTTTTATCTCAGGTACCAGCGAAGAGACCCAGTACTTC. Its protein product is CASSFISGTSEETQYF.

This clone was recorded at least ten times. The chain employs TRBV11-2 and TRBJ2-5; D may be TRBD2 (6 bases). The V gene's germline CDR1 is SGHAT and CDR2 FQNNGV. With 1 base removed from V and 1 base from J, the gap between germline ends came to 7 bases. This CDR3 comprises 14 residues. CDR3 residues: CASSLVGGQETQYF. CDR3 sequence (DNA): TGTGCCAGCAGCTTAGTGGGGGGCCAAGAGACCCAGTACTTC. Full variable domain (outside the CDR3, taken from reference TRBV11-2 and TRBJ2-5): EAGVAQSPRYKIIEKRQSVAFWCNPISGHATLYWYQQILGQGPKLLIQFQNNGVVDDSQLPKDRFSAERLKGVDSTLKIQPAKLEDSAVYLCASSLVGGQETQYFGPGTRLLVL.

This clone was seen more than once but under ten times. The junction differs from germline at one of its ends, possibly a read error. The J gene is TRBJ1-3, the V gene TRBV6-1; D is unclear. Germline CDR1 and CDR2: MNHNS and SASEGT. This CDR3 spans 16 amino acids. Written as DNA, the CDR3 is TGTGCCGGCAGTGAAGCTTGGTCCAACTCTGGAAACACCATATATTTT. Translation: CAGSEAWSNSGNTIYF.

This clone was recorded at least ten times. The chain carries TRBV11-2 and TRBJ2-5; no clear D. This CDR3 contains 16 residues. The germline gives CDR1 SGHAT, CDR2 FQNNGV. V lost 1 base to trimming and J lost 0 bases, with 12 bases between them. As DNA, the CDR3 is TGTGCCAGCAGCTTAGCGCCGGACGGAGACCAAGAGACCCAGTACTTC. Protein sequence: CASSLAPDGDQETQYF.

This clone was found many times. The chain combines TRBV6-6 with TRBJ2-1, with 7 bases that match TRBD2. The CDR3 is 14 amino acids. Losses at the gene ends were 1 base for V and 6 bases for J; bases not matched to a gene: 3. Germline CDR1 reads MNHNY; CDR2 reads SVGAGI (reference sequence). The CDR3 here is CASSYLGTTNEQFF. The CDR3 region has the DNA TGTGCCAGCAGTTACTTGGGGACTACCAATGAGCAGTTCTTC.

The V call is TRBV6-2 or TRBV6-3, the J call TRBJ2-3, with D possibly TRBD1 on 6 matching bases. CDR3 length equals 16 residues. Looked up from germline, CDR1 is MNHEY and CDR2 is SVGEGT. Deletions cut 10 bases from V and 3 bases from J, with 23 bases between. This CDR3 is CAITDPHRAATDTQYF. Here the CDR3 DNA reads TGTGCCATCACCGACCCGCACAGGGCGGCGACAGATACGCAGTATTTT.

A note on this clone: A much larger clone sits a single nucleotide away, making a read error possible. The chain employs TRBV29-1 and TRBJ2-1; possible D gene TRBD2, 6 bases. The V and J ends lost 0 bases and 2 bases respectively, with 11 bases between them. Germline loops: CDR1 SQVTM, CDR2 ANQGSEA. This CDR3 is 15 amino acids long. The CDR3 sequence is CSVEDRRTTYNEQFF. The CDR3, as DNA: TGCAGCGTTGAAGATAGAAGGACTACCTACAATGAGCAGTTCTTC.

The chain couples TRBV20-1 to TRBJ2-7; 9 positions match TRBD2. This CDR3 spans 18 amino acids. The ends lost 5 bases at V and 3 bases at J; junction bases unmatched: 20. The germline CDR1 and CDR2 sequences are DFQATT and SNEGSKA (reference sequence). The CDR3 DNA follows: TGCAGTGCTGGAGCTCGGGGGACTAGCTCTTCTCGAGTCTACGAGCAGTACTTC. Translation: CSAGARGTSSSRVYEQYF.

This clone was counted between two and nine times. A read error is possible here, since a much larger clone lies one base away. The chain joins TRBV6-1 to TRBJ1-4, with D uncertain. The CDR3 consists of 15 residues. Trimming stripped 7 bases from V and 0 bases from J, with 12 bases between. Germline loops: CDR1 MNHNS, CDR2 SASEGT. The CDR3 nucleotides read TGTGCCAGCAAAGGAGCTCTTGCAACTAATGAAAAACTGTTTTTT. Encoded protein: CASKGALATNEKLFF.

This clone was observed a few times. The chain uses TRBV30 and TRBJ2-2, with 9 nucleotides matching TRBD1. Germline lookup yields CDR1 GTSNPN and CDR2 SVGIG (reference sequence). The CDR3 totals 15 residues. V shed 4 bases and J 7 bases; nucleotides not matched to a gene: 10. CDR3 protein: CAWKSWDRVSGELFF. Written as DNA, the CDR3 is TGTGCCTGGAAATCTTGGGACAGGGTCAGCGGGGAGCTGTTTTTT.

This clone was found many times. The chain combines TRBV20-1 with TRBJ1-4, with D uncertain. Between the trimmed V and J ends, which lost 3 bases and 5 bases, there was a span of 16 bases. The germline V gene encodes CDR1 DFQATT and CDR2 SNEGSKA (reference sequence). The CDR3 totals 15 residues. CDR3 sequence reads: CSARSVEDGNEKLFF. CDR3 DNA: TGCAGTGCTAGGTCTGTGGAAGATGGGAATGAAAAACTGTTTTTT.

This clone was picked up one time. CDR3 region: CASQQQEGRDTQYF. In DNA form, the CDR3 reads TGTGCCAGCCAGCAGCAGGAGGGAAGAGATACGCAGTATTTT. The chain carries TRBV11-2 and TRBJ2-3, with TRBD2 as a possible D gene (6 bases). The CDR3 sequence is 14 residues long. The V end lost 8 bases, the J end lost 5 bases, and 17 bases lay between the germline ends. Germline CDR1 is SGHAT and CDR2 is FQNNGV.

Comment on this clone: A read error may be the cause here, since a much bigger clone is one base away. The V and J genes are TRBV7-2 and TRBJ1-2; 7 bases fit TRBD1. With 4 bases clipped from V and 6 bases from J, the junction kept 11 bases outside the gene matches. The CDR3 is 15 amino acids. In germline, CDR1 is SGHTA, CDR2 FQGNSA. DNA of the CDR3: TGTGCCAGCAGCTGGGGGGGGACAGTGAAGCATGGCTACACCTTC. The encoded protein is CASSWGGTVKHGYTF. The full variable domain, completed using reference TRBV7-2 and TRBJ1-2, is GAGVSQSPSNKVTEKGKDVELRCDPISGHTALYWYRQSLGQGLEFLIYFQGNSAPDKSGLPSDRFSAERTGGSVSTLTIQRTQQEDSAVYLCASSWGGTVKHGYTFGSGTRLTVV.

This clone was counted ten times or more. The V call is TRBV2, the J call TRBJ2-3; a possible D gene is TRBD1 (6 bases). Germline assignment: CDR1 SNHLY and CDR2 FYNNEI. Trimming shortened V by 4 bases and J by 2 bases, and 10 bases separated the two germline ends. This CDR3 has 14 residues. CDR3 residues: CASSARGATDTQYF. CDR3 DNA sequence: TGTGCCAGCAGTGCCAGGGGCGCCACAGATACGCAGTATTTT.

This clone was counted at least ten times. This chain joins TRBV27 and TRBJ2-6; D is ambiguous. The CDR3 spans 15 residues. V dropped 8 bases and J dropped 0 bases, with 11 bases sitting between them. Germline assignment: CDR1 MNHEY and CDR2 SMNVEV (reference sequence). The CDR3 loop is CASSPLFSGANVLTF. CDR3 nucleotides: TGTGCCAGCTCCCCCCTTTTCTCTGGGGCCAACGTCCTGACTTTC.

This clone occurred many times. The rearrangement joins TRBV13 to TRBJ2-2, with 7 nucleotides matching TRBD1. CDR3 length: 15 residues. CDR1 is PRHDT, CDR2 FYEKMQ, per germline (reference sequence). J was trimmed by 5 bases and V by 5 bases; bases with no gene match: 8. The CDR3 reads CASSPRQGRTGELFF. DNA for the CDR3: TGTGCCAGCAGCCCTCGACAGGGTCGGACCGGGGAGCTGTTTTTT.

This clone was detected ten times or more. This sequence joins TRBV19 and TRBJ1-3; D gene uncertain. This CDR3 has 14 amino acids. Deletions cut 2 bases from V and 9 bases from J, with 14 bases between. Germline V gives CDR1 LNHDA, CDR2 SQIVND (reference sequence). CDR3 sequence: CASSISTPGATIYF. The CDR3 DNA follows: TGTGCCAGTAGTATAAGTACTCCTGGTGCCACCATATATTTT.

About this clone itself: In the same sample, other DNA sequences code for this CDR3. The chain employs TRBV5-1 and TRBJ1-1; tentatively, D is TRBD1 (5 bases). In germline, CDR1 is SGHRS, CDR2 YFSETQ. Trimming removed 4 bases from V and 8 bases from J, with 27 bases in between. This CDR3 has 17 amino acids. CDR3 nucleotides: TGCGCCAGCAGCGATCCTTCCTCTTCGGGGGGTGCGTCGGAAGCTTTCTTT. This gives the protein CASSDPSSSGGASEAFF.

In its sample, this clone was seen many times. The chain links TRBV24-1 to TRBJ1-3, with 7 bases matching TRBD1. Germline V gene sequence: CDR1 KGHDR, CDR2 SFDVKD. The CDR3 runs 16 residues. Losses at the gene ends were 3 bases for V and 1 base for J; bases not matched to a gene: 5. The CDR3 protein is CATSDPDRQSGNTIYF. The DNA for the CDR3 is TGTGCCACCAGTGATCCGGACAGGCAGTCTGGAAACACCATATATTTT.

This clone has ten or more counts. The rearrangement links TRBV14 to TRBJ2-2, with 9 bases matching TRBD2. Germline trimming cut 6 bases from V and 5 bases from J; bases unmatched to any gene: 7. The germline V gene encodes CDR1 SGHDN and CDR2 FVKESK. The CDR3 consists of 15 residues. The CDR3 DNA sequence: TGTGCCAGCAGATCACTAGCGGGCAAGACCGGGGAGCTGTTTTTT. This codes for CASRSLAGKTGELFF.